This T cell receptor beta chain appears in the sequencing data of a study of blood T cell repertoires in COVID-19. TCRdb keeps only in-frame clones here, not all; method: immunoSEQ multiplex PCR. The profile shows 270,000 or so clones, 85% to 90% of them singletons. This receptor was identified in a woman aged 40 to 50 who had recovered from COVID-19. Material: peripheral blood.

CDR3 residues: CASSFLDRETYQPQHF. In DNA form, the CDR3 reads TGCGCCAGCAGTTTCCTGGACAGGGAGACGTATCAGCCCCAGCATTTT. This rearrangement joins TRBV23-1 to TRBJ1-5, with 8 bases that match TRBD1. TRBV23-1 is flagged as an ORF with uncertain function. This CDR3 has 16 residues. The J segment lost 5 bases and the V segment lost 5 bases, leaving 11 bases of the junction unmatched.